The 20 T cell receptor beta chains reported below all come from one sample, sequenced in a study of OX40 agonist ivuxolimab in advanced cancers. Profiling relied on immunoSEQ multiplex PCR, and the TCRdb table lists in-frame clones only, not all of them. The table records 65,000 to 85,000 clones, approximately 90% of them present only once. The starting material was CD4+ or CD8+ T cells sorted from blood, obtained in a trial of the OX40 agonist ivuxolimab. All receptors come from an adult with an advanced solid tumor such as melanoma, head and neck, liver or kidney cancer.

The chain carries TRBV9 and TRBJ2-7; D might be TRBD2 (5 bases). The CDR3 has 13 residues. Germline V gives CDR1 SGDLS, CDR2 YYNGEE. V gave up 3 bases and J gave up 6 bases, with 13 bases separating them. This CDR3 reads CASSAGSGREQYF. In nucleotides, the CDR3 is TGTGCCAGCAGCGCGGGGTCCGGCCGCGAGCAGTACTTC.

The V call is TRBV5-1, the J call TRBJ1-2; possibly TRBD1 for D (5 bases). The CDR3 totals 16 residues. Between the trimmed V and J ends, which lost 3 bases and 7 bases, there was a span of 22 bases. CDR1 is SGHRS and CDR2 is YFSETQ in the germline V gene. The CDR3 protein is CASSSSGGAVLAGYTF. Written as DNA, the CDR3 is TGCGCCAGCAGCTCGTCGGGAGGGGCCGTGTTAGCTGGCTACACCTTC.

This chain links TRBV9 with TRBJ2-3, with 7 bases identical to TRBD1. The CDR3 loop spans 16 amino acids. Germline V lookup: CDR1 SGDLS, CDR2 YYNGEE. Trimming at V came to 0 bases and at J to 0 bases, leaving 4 bases not matched to a gene. The CDR3 here is CASSVEGASSTDTQYF. The CDR3 DNA follows: TGTGCCAGCAGCGTAGAGGGGGCCTCTAGCACAGATACGCAGTATTTT.

A word on this clone: The junction departs from the called germline gene at one end, perhaps through a read error. The identical CDR3 is also encoded by other nucleotide sequences in the sample. V usage is TRBV9 and J usage is TRBJ1-4; 7 nucleotides align to TRBD1. CDR3 length: 14 amino acids. Germline loops: CDR1 SGDLS, CDR2 YYNGEE. The CDR3 reads CASSGGGGAEKLFF. The CDR3 coding sequence is TGCGCCAGCAGCGGGGGAGGGGGCGCAGAAAAACTGTTTTTT.

The J gene is TRBJ2-1, the V gene TRBV7-3; 10 nucleotides line up with TRBD2. The ends lost 5 bases at V and 8 bases at J; junction bases unmatched: 6. The germline CDR1 and CDR2 sequences are SGHTA and FQGTGA. The CDR3 runs to 14 residues. CDR3 sequence: CASSVAGGADEQFF. The CDR3, as DNA: TGTGCCAGCAGCGTAGCGGGGGGAGCAGATGAGCAGTTCTTC.

This chain connects TRBV7-6 to TRBJ2-1; 7 nucleotides agree with TRBD1. Germline assignment: CDR1 SGHVS and CDR2 FNYEAQ. The CDR3 consists of 15 residues. The J segment lost 2 bases and the V segment lost 1 base, leaving 2 bases of the junction unmatched. CDR3 in amino acids: CASSLGQGAYNEQFF. Here the CDR3 DNA reads TGTGCCAGCAGCTTAGGACAGGGCGCCTACAATGAGCAGTTCTTC. Supplemented by reference TRBV7-6 and TRBJ2-1, the full variable domain reads GAGVSQSPRYKVTKRGQDVALRCDPISGHVSLYWYRQALGQGPEFLTYFNYEAQQDKSGLPNDRFSAERPEGSISTLTIQRTEQRDSAMYRCASSLGQGAYNEQFFGPGTRLTVL.

The rearrangement joins TRBV4-3 to TRBJ2-1; 11 bases match TRBD2. CDR3 length: 17 residues. Germline lookup yields CDR1 LGHNA and CDR2 YSLEER. Germline trimming cut 0 bases from V and 7 bases from J; bases unmatched to any gene: 8. Written as DNA, the CDR3 is TGCGCCAGCAGCCAAGAGGTAGCGGGGGGGATCTTGAATGAGCAGTTCTTC. This gives the protein CASSQEVAGGILNEQFF.

This chain joins TRBV5-6 and TRBJ1-2, with D perhaps TRBD1 (5 bases). The CDR3 is 15 residues long. Trimming took off 4 bases at V and 4 bases at J, with 17 bases between the two ends. Looked up from germline, CDR1 is SGHDT and CDR2 is YYEEEE. As DNA, the CDR3 is TGTGCCAGCAGCGATGGGACCGGGGAGTTCTATGGCTACACCTTC. Protein product: CASSDGTGEFYGYTF. Drawing the rest from reference TRBV5-6 and TRBJ1-2, the complete variable domain is DAGVTQSPTHLIKTRGQQVTLRCSPKSGHDTVSWYQQALGQGPQFIFQYYEEEERQRGNFPDRFSGHQFPNYSSELNVNALLLGDSALYLCASSDGTGEFYGYTFGSGTRLTVV.

The CDR3 sequence: CASSLELAGQETQYF. CDR3 in DNA: TGTGCCAGCAGCTTAGAACTAGCGGGGCAAGAGACCCAGTACTTC. J is TRBJ2-5 and V is TRBV7-8; 10 bases line up with TRBD2. The CDR3 has 15 amino acids. V lost 1 base, J lost 2 bases, and 1 base stayed unmatched. Germline lookup yields CDR1 SGHVS and CDR2 FQNEAQ.

V gene TRBV29-1 combines with J gene TRBJ2-2; 7 nucleotides line up with TRBD2. Looked up from germline, CDR1 is SQVTM and CDR2 is ANQGSEA. V lost 4 bases and J lost 1; bases outside the gene matches: 6. The CDR3 has 15 amino acids. CDR3 in DNA: TGCAGCGTTGTCGAGCCGGGGGGGAACACCGGGGAGCTGTTTTTT. Translating it yields CSVVEPGGNTGELFF.

The J gene is TRBJ1-6, the V gene TRBV7-8; tentatively, D is TRBD1 (5 bases). The CDR3 is 16 amino acids. V was clipped by 3 bases and J by 4 bases, with 13 bases between them. CDR1 and CDR2 (germline): SGHVS, FQNEAQ. The CDR3 DNA follows: TGTGCCAGCAGCTTCCTTGGGACGGTTTATAATTCACCCCTCCACTTT. This sequence encodes CASSFLGTVYNSPLHF.

The V and J genes are TRBV5-1 and TRBJ1-4; D is perhaps TRBD1 (6 bases). This CDR3 has 15 residues. V was trimmed by 4 bases and J by 3 bases, leaving 13 bases between them. CDR1 and CDR2 from the germline V gene are SGHRS and YFSETQ. CDR3 loop: CASSVVGAANEKLFF. CDR3 DNA: TGCGCCAGCAGCGTCGTGGGGGCGGCTAATGAAAAACTGTTTTTT.

Here the CDR3 DNA reads TGCAGCGCCCAAGGCGGGAGCCAGGGCTACGAGCAGTACTTC. It codes for CSAQGGSQGYEQYF. The rearrangement joins TRBV29-1 to TRBJ2-7; TRBD2 matches 7 bases. V lost 7 bases, J lost 3 bases, and 12 bases stayed unmatched. The germline CDR1 and CDR2 sequences are SQVTM and ANQGSEA. The CDR3 is 14 residues long.

Notes on this clone: At one end the junction does not follow the germline gene, possibly because of a read error. CDR3: CASSLGLGGEEKLFF. Here the CDR3 DNA reads TGTGCTAGCAGCTTAGGCTTGGGGGGAGAGGAAAAACTGTTTTTT. The genes are TRBV7-7 and TRBJ1-4; D may be TRBD1 (5 bases). CDR1 SSHAT and CDR2 FNYEAQ come from the germline V gene (reference sequence). This CDR3 region has 15 residues.

J is TRBJ2-1 and V is TRBV5-6; tentatively, D is TRBD2 (5 bases). Germline CDR1 is SGHDT and CDR2 is YYEEEE. The V end lost 3 bases, the J end lost 3 bases, and 10 bases lay between the germline ends. This CDR3 is 14 amino acids long. DNA for the CDR3: TGTGCCAGCAGCTGGGGAGCCCACTACAATGAGCAGTTCTTC. This codes for CASSWGAHYNEQFF. Combining the CDR3 with reference TRBV5-6 and TRBJ2-1 gives the whole variable domain DAGVTQSPTHLIKTRGQQVTLRCSPKSGHDTVSWYQQALGQGPQFIFQYYEEEERQRGNFPDRFSGHQFPNYSSELNVNALLLGDSALYLCASSWGAHYNEQFFGPGTRLTVL.

This sequence joins TRBV19 and TRBJ1-1; perhaps TRBD1 as D (5 bases). V lost 1 base and J lost 0, with 6 bases in between. Germline CDR1 and CDR2: LNHDA and SQIVND (reference sequence). The CDR3 contains 14 residues. CDR3 sequence reads: CASSIGGVNTEAFF. CDR3 nucleotides: TGTGCCAGTAGTATAGGAGGGGTGAACACTGAAGCTTTCTTT. The full variable domain, with the rest looked up from reference TRBV19 and TRBJ1-1, is DGGITQSPKYLFRKEGQNVTLSCEQNLNHDAMYWYRQDPGQGLRLIYYSQIVNDFQKGDIAEGYSVSREKKESFPLTVTSAQKNPTAFYLCASSIGGVNTEAFFGQGTRLTVV.

The rearrangement uses TRBV5-1 and TRBJ1-2, with D possibly being TRBD1 (5 bases). Germline assignment: CDR1 SGHRS and CDR2 YFSETQ. The CDR3 covers 14 residues. V shed 0 bases and J shed 2 bases, with 8 bases lying between them. DNA for the CDR3: TGCGCCAGCAGCTTGGGCGACAGCAACTATGGCTACACCTTC. Protein sequence: CASSLGDSNYGYTF.

V and J are TRBV2 and TRBJ2-7; TRBD1 matches 7 bases. The germline CDR1 and CDR2 sequences are SNHLY and FYNNEI. J lost 1 base, V lost 9 bases, and 3 bases had no gene match. The CDR3 is made up of 12 amino acids. CDR3 nucleotides: TGTGCCAGTGACAGGGCATCCTACGAGCAGTACTTC. Translating gives CASDRASYEQYF.

The DNA for the CDR3 is TGTGCCAGCAGTTACGTAGAGGATGAGACCCAGTACTTC. This codes for CASSYVEDETQYF. This chain uses TRBV6-5 with TRBJ2-5; D is unresolved. There are 13 residues in the CDR3. Trimming left V 2 bases short and J 5 bases short, with 9 bases between. Per germline, CDR1 MNHEY and CDR2 SVGAGI.

The chain employs TRBV12-5 and TRBJ2-5; TRBD1 matches at 7 bases. The J call may be faulty, since TRBJ2-7 better matches the DNA end. The CDR3 has 14 residues. The V gene's germline CDR1 is LGHNT and CDR2 FRNRAP. CDR3 amino acids: CASGLGTGAYEQYF. The CDR3 coding sequence is TGTGCTAGTGGTTTGGGCACAGGGGCCTACGAGCAGTACTTC.